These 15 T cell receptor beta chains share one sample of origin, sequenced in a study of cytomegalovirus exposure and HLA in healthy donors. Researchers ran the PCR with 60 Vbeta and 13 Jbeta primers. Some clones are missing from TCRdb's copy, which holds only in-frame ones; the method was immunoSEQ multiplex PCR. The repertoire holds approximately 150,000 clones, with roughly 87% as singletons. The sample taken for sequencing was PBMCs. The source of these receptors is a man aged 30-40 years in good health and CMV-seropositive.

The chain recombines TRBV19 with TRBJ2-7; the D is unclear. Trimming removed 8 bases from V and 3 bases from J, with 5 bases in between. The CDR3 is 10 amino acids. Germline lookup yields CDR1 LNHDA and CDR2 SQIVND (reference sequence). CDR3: CASGSYEQYF. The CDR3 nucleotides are TGTGCCAGTGGCAGCTACGAGCAGTACTTC.

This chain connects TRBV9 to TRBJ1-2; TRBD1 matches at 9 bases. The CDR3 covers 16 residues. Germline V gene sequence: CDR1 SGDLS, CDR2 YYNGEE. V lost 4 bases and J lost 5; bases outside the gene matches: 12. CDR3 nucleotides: TGTGCCAGCAGCCCCAATCCACAGGGGGCGTCATATGGCTACACCTTC. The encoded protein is CASSPNPQGASYGYTF. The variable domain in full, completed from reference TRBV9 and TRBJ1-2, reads DSGVTQTPKHLITATGQRVTLRCSPRSGDLSVYWYQQSLDQGLQFLIQYYNGEERAKGNILERFSAQQFPDLHSELNLSSLELGDSALYFCASSPNPQGASYGYTFGSGTRLTVV.

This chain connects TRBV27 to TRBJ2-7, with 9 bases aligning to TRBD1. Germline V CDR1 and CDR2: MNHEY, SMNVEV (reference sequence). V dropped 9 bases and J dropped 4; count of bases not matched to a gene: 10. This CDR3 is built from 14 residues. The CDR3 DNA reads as TGTGCCAGTCAGAGGGTGACAGGGGGTTACGAGCAGTACTTC. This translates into CASQRVTGGYEQYF.

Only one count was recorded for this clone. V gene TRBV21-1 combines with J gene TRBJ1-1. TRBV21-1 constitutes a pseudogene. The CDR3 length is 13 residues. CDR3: CASSSRGNTEAFF. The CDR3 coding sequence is TGTGCCAGCAGCAGCCGGGGGAACACTGAAGCTTTCTTT.

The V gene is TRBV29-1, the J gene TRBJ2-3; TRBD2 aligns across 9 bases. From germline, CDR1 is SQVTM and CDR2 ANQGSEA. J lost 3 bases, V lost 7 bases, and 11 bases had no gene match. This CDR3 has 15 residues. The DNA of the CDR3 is TGCAGCGCCCGAGGCGGGAGGGCCGGGACAGATACGCAGTATTTT. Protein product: CSARGGRAGTDTQYF.

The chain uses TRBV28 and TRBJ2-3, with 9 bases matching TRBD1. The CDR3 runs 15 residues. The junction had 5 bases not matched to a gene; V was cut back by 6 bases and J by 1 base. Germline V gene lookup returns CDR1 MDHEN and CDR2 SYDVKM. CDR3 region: CASSPTGGGTDTQYF. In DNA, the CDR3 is TGTGCCAGCAGCCCGACAGGGGGAGGCACAGATACGCAGTATTTT.

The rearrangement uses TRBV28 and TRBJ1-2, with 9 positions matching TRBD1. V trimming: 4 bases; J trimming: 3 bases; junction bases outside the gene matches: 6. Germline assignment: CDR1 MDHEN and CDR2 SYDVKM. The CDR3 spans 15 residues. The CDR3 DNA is TGTGCCAGCAGTTCAGGACAGGGGCTTGACTATGGCTACACCTTC. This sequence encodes CASSSGQGLDYGYTF.

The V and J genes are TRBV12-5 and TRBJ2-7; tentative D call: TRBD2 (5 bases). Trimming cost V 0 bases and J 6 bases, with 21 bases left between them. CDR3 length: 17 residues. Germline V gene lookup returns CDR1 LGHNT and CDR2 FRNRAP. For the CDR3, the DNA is TGTGCTAGTGGTTTGGTCTACAGTGCGGAGGTCTCGGGCGAGCAGTACTTC. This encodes CASGLVYSAEVSGEQYF.

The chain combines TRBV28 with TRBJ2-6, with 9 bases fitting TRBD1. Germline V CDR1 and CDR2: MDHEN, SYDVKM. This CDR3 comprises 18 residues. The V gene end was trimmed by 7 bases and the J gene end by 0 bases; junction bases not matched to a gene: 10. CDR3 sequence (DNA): TGTGCCAGCAAACAACCGGGACAGGGAAGCTCTGGGGCCAACGTCCTGACTTTC. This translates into CASKQPGQGSSGANVLTF.

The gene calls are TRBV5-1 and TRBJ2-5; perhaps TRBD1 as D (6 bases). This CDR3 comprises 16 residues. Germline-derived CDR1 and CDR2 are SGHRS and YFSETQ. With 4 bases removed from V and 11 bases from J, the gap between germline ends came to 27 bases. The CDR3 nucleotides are TGCGCCAGCAGCCCAGCCAGGGGTCTGTTTATTTGGGAGCAGTACTTC. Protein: CASSPARGLFIWEQYF.

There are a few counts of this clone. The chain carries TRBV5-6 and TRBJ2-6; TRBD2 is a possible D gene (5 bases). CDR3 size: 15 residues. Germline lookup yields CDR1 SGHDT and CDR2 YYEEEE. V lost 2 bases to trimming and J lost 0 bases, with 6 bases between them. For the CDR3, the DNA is TGTGCCAGCAGCTTTCGGGGCTCTGGGGCCAACGTCCTGACTTTC. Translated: CASSFRGSGANVLTF.

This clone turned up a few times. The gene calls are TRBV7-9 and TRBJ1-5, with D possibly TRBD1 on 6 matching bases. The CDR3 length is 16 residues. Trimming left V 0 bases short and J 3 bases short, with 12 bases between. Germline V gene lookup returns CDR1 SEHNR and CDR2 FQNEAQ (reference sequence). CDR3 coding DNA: TGTGCCAGCAGCTTAGCCTCGGGGGGCCCCAATCAGCCCCAGCATTTT. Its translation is CASSLASGGPNQPQHF.

CDR3 sequence: CASSLEPGPDTEAFF. The CDR3 DNA reads as TGCGCCAGCAGCTTGGAGCCAGGGCCCGACACTGAAGCTTTCTTT. The chain employs TRBV5-1 and TRBJ1-1; D perhaps matches TRBD1 (5 bases). Looked up from germline, CDR1 is SGHRS and CDR2 is YFSETQ. V gave up 0 bases and J gave up 3 bases, with 12 bases separating them. The CDR3 has 15 amino acids.

The CDR3, as DNA: TGTGCCAGCAGTTCTCAGGGTATAGCCAAAAACATTCAGTACTTC. Its protein product is CASSSQGIAKNIQYF. The V call is TRBV28, the J call TRBJ2-4; the D gene is possibly TRBD1 (5 bases). Per the germline V gene, CDR1 is MDHEN and CDR2 is SYDVKM. The CDR3 is made up of 15 amino acids. V lost 4 bases, J lost 0 bases, and 10 bases lay in between. The full variable domain, completed using reference TRBV28 and TRBJ2-4, is DVKVTQSSRYLVKRTGEKVFLECVQDMDHENMFWYRQDPGLGLRLIYFSYDVKMKEKGDIPEGYSVSREKKERFSLILESASTNQTSMYLCASSSQGIAKNIQYFGAGTRLSVL.

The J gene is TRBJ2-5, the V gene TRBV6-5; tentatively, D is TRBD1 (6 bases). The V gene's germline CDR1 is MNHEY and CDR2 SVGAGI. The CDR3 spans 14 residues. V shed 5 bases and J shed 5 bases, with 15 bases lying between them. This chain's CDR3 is CASSQWGQMETQYF. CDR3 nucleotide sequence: TGTGCCAGCAGTCAGTGGGGGCAAATGGAGACCCAGTACTTC.